This T cell receptor (beta chain) is from a study of blood T cell repertoires in COVID-19 (dated by TCRdb to 2020 to 2021). With regard to the full study: The collaborator samples originated in the United States, Italy and Spain and spanned the acute and convalescent phases of COVID-19. The prospective study material was composed of cDNA or gDNA derived from T cells, B-cell-depleted T cells, or PBMCs. Where HLA class I and class II types were available, the types were taken from metadata supplied by the sample provider, not from assay-based typing. Subjects who had been exposed to COVID-19, were actively infected with it, or had recovered from it provided the deeply sampled blood TCRbeta repertoires that made up the dataset. The sample metadata nearly always contained a de-identified subject ID, COVID-19 status, age in years and sex. The repertoires were made available in a free public database intended to serve as a resource for research on the immune response to SARS-CoV-2. Samples were obtained from the ongoing ImmuneRACE study (first 160 participants) and from 1,254 subjects provided by 6 global collaborators. Study-wide findings and limitations: How much clinical and demographic metadata was included differed by source and by participant, and the metadata was provided uncurated.

Remarks on this clone: What antigen it recognizes has not been identified. Base qualities are not recorded, but no much larger clone differs from it by a single base.

TCRbeta CDR3 regions were amplified from genomic DNA by means of the immunoSEQ Assay, a bias-controlled multiplex PCR. Per the original workflow: Within the assay, amplification of reference gene primers was used to estimate how many nucleated cells each sample contained. To quantify the absolute abundance of each unique TCRbeta CDR3 rearrangement, sequence reads were collapsed and filtered. For each sample, productive Simpson clonality was calculated by taking the square root of Simpson's diversity index across productive rearrangements. Imported from immuneACCESS, the table was reduced by TCRdb to in-frame sequences with V and J called. These copies leave out some clones; in studies compared against another copy, an unresolved V gene accounts for under half, and the cause of the remainder is not known. The V and J calls and the clone size are those of that table, but D and trimming were determined from the DNA. This sample comprises 250,000 to 300,000 clones, 65% to 85% of them detected only once. The ten largest account for approximately 3.6% of the sample.

The CDR3 goes from the cysteine to the phenylalanine over 16 residues. The DNA shown is the 48-base CDR3, in frame from base 1. Relative to germline, V is missing 1 base and J is missing 4 bases, with 9 bases of the junction outside any gene match. Based on the germline V gene, the CDR1 and CDR2 sequences are SGHRS and YFSETQ. In the prospective study, participants were 18 to 89 years old, resided in 20 to 30 geographic areas of the United States, and were enrolled through a virtual design. To assign participants to cohorts, the prospective study relied on clinical history that participants themselves reported in a screening survey and a study questionnaire. Recovered participants in ImmuneRACE Cohort 3 were defined as having two consecutive negative NP/OP PCR tests, clearance from a healthcare professional, or resolution of symptoms. Mobile phlebotomists in the prospective study collected whole blood, serum and a nasopharyngeal or oropharyngeal swab from every participant. Additional blood draws and questionnaires over an approximately two-month period could optionally be provided by prospective study participants. Blood samples from the prospective study were shipped frozen or at room temperature prior to DNA extraction.

This sequence uses TRBV5-1 and TRBJ1-2, and TRBD1 aligns with 8 junction nucleotides. This sequence originates from a man in his forties or fifties who had recovered from COVID-19. The specimen was PBMCs or T cells enriched from blood (not recorded which). The bases read TGCGCCAGCAGCTTGACCTGGACAGGGTCAGTCTATGGCTACACCTTC. It encodes CASSLTWTGSVYGYTF.